Listed here are 9 T cell receptor beta chains from one sample, sequenced in a study of control samples from healthy donors and cancer patients. Assay: immunoSEQ multiplex PCR; the TCRdb copy retains only in-frame clones and omits some. Here the sample spans nearly 200,000 clones, roughly nine tenths being singletons. Source material: blood. The receptor set was obtained from a man aged 30 to 45 in good health.

V and J are TRBV19 and TRBJ2-5, with D possibly matching TRBD1 (5 bases). V was shortened by 4 bases and J by 5 bases, with 11 bases between the two germline ends. Looked up from germline, CDR1 is LNHDA and CDR2 is SQIVND (reference sequence). CDR3 size: 13 residues. CDR3 sequence (DNA): TGTGCCAGTAGTAGTCAGGGTATGGAGACCCAGTACTTC. Protein product: CASSSQGMETQYF.

The gene calls are TRBV5-1 and TRBJ1-1, with D maybe TRBD1 (6 bases). Trimming took off 6 bases at V and 5 bases at J, with 20 bases between the two ends. This CDR3 is 15 amino acids long. Germline-derived CDR1 and CDR2 are SGHRS and YFSETQ. DNA of the CDR3: TGCGCCAGCACCAACGAGGGGGGAGGCCGGACTGAAGCTTTCTTT. It translates to CASTNEGGGRTEAFF.

V gene TRBV5-6 combines with J gene TRBJ1-1, with 8 bases fitting TRBD1. The CDR3 is made up of 16 amino acids. Trimming took 4 bases from V and 6 from J; bases not matched to a gene: 14. The germline V gene has CDR1 SGHDT and CDR2 YYEEEE. The CDR3 DNA reads TGTGCCAGCAGCCACCGACGCGGACAGGGTGTTTCTGAAGCTTTCTTT. This sequence encodes CASSHRRGQGVSEAFF.

The chain has TRBV7-9 and TRBJ1-4; tentative D call: TRBD1 (5 bases). V gave up 1 base and J gave up 7 bases, with 19 bases separating them. Germline V CDR1 and CDR2: SEHNR, FQNEAQ (reference sequence). The CDR3 covers 17 residues. Written as DNA, the CDR3 is TGTGCCAGCAGCTTAGGGCTCAACACAGGTAGTATTGAAAAACTGTTTTTT. Translating gives CASSLGLNTGSIEKLFF.

The V call is TRBV25-1, the J call TRBJ1-1, with TRBD1 identical over 8 bases. Germline-derived CDR1 and CDR2 are MGHDK and SYGVNS. This CDR3 is 13 amino acids long. The ends lost 8 bases at V and 4 bases at J; junction bases unmatched: 6. The CDR3 loop is CASAGQGGTEAFF. The CDR3 DNA sequence: TGTGCCAGCGCAGGACAGGGCGGCACTGAAGCTTTCTTT.

In this sample, this clone turned up once. This chain connects TRBV18 to TRBJ1-2; 9 bases are a match to TRBD1. The CDR3 spans 15 residues. Germline lookup yields CDR1 KGHSH and CDR2 LQKENI. V lost 3 bases, J lost 4 bases, and 6 bases stayed unmatched. DNA for the CDR3: TGTGCCAGCTCACCGCGACAGGGGGTGGTCTATGGCTACACCTTC. Its protein is CASSPRQGVVYGYTF.

The V and J genes are TRBV2 and TRBJ1-1; the D gene is possibly TRBD1 (6 bases). The germline V and J ends were trimmed by 3 bases and 1 base, with 15 bases remaining between them. Germline V gene sequence: CDR1 SNHLY, CDR2 FYNNEI. The CDR3 has 16 residues. The CDR3 spells CASSEGGARGNTEAFF. The CDR3 coding sequence is TGTGCCAGCAGTGAGGGGGGCGCCAGGGGGAACACTGAAGCTTTCTTT.

The chain employs TRBV18 and TRBJ2-2; D possibly matches TRBD1 or TRBD2 (6 bases each). The CDR3 spans 15 residues. Trimming stripped 1 base from V and 4 bases from J, with 10 bases between. Germline lookup yields CDR1 KGHSH and CDR2 LQKENI. CDR3 nucleotide sequence: TGTGCCAGCTCACCACGGGAGGACAGCACCGGGGAGCTGTTTTTT. Translating gives CASSPREDSTGELFF.

This chain joins TRBV13 and TRBJ1-2; 9 bases map to TRBD1. Germline trimming cut 2 bases from V and 4 bases from J; bases unmatched to any gene: 8. Germline V gene sequence: CDR1 PRHDT, CDR2 FYEKMQ (reference sequence). The CDR3 totals 16 residues. The CDR3 protein is CASSLRNRGRGYGYTF. The CDR3 bases are TGTGCCAGCAGCTTACGGAACAGGGGGCGCGGCTATGGCTACACCTTC. The variable domain in full, completed from reference TRBV13 and TRBJ1-2, reads AAGVIQSPRHLIKEKRETATLKCYPIPRHDTVYWYQQGPGQDPQFLISFYEKMQSDKGSIPDRFSAQQFSDYHSELNMSSLELGDSALYFCASSLRNRGRGYGYTFGSGTRLTVV.